A single sample is the source of the 24 T cell receptor beta chains below, sequenced in a study of blood T cell repertoires in COVID-19. Here immunoSEQ multiplex PCR was the method, and the copy in TCRdb shows in-frame clones only, minus some. Altogether about 260,000 clones are present, about 89% being singletons, with the ten largest covering around 10%. Sequenced material: peripheral blood. The receptors stem from a middle-aged man who had recovered from COVID-19.

The chain combines TRBV2 with TRBJ2-2, with 10 bases lining up with TRBD1. V trimming: 5 bases; J trimming: 5 bases; junction bases outside the gene matches: 11. The CDR3 spans 17 residues. The V gene's germline CDR1 is SNHLY and CDR2 FYNNEI. The CDR3 loop reads CASSKVDRGRGTGELFF. The DNA of the CDR3 is TGTGCCAGCAGTAAGGTTGACAGGGGGCGCGGAACCGGGGAGCTGTTTTTT.

V and J are TRBV11-2 and TRBJ2-1; D call uncertain. The CDR3 spans 12 residues. Per germline, CDR1 SGHAT and CDR2 FQNNGV. V lost 6 bases to trimming and J lost 3 bases, with 6 bases between them. CDR3 in amino acids: CASRRYYNEQFF. In DNA form, the CDR3 reads TGTGCCAGCAGGCGGTACTACAATGAGCAGTTCTTC. Filled out from reference TRBV11-2 and TRBJ2-1, the complete variable domain reads EAGVAQSPRYKIIEKRQSVAFWCNPISGHATLYWYQQILGQGPKLLIQFQNNGVVDDSQLPKDRFSAERLKGVDSTLKIQPAKLEDSAVYLCASRRYYNEQFFGPGTRLTVL.

The gene calls are TRBV10-2 and TRBJ2-3; 7 bases are a match to TRBD2. Germline V lookup: CDR1 WSHSY, CDR2 SAAADI. The V gene end was trimmed by 9 bases and the J gene end by 4 bases; junction bases not matched to a gene: 4. The CDR3 is made up of 12 amino acids. The DNA of the CDR3 is TGCGCCAGTCTGGGGGGGTCAGATACGCAGTATTTT. Translation: CASLGGSDTQYF.

The chain combines TRBV10-2 with TRBJ2-5; 7 nucleotides match TRBD2. V was pared by 6 bases and J by 2 bases, with 9 bases of the junction left unmatched. The length of the CDR3 is 15 residues. Germline assignment: CDR1 WSHSY and CDR2 SAAADI. The DNA of the CDR3 is TGCGCCAGCAGGGGGCTAGCGGAGAAACAAGAGACCCAGTACTTC. Translation: CASRGLAEKQETQYF.

V gene TRBV19 combines with J gene TRBJ2-7, with 7 bases identical to TRBD1. Trimming took 5 bases from V and 5 from J; bases not matched to a gene: 3. CDR3 size: 12 residues. CDR1 LNHDA and CDR2 SQIVND come from the germline V gene (reference sequence). CDR3 bases: TGTGCCAGTAGTGACAGGGTGAACGAGCAGTACTTC. Residues: CASSDRVNEQYF.

The genes are TRBV11-2 and TRBJ1-1; weak D call: TRBD1 (6 bases). V lost 5 bases, J lost 3 bases, and 16 bases lay in between. The CDR3 consists of 15 residues. The germline CDR1 and CDR2 sequences are SGHAT and FQNNGV. CDR3 protein: CASSQTQGGYTEAFF. CDR3 coding DNA: TGTGCCAGCAGCCAAACACAGGGAGGGTACACTGAAGCTTTCTTT.

Points on this clone: At one of its ends the junction is not consistent with the germline gene, which may arise from a read error. The gene calls are TRBV20-1 and TRBJ1-1; weak D call: TRBD1 (6 bases). The CDR3 runs to 11 residues. CDR1 DFQATT and CDR2 SNEGSKA come from the germline V gene (reference sequence). CDR3 loop: CSARGGVEAFF. The CDR3 coding sequence is TGCAGTGCGAGAGGGGGGGTAGAAGCTTTCTTT.

This clone was found once. The V and J genes are TRBV7-8 and TRBJ1-6, with D maybe TRBD1 (5 bases). V lost 2 bases to trimming and J lost 5 bases, with 10 bases between them. CDR3 length equals 15 residues. Germline-derived CDR1 and CDR2 are SGHVS and FQNEAQ. This chain's CDR3 is CASSLLGADNSPLHF. CDR3 nucleotide sequence: TGTGCCAGCAGCTTACTAGGGGCTGATAATTCACCCCTCCACTTT.

The rearrangement joins TRBV18 to TRBJ1-1; 9 positions agree with TRBD1. The J segment lost 7 bases and the V segment lost 1 base, leaving 4 bases of the junction unmatched. Germline CDR1 is KGHSH and CDR2 is LQKENI. The CDR3 consists of 14 residues. The CDR3 region has the DNA TGTGCCAGCTCACCACGGGGGACAGGGAGTGAAGCTTTCTTT. Translating gives CASSPRGTGSEAFF.

The J gene is TRBJ1-5, the V gene TRBV29-1; D gene ambiguous. Trimming took 4 bases from V and 3 from J, leaving 10 bases between them. CDR1 is SQVTM and CDR2 is ANQGSEA in the germline V gene. The length of the CDR3 is 13 residues. DNA for the CDR3: TGCAGCGTTGCCCGGGAGTTCAATCAGCCCCAGCATTTT. Protein product: CSVAREFNQPQHF.

The chain uses TRBV6-6 and TRBJ2-1; 10 bases align to TRBD2. CDR1 and CDR2 from the germline V gene are MNHNY and SVGAGI (reference sequence). This CDR3 has 15 amino acids. The trim removed 5 bases at V and 8 bases at J, leaving 9 bases unmatched. CDR3 sequence: CASSRAGGPRDEQFF. The CDR3 DNA reads as TGTGCCAGCAGTAGAGCGGGGGGGCCTCGGGATGAGCAGTTCTTC.

V and J are TRBV7-9 and TRBJ1-3, with D hard to call. The CDR3 has 15 amino acids. Germline-derived CDR1 and CDR2 are SEHNR and FQNEAQ (reference sequence). Deletions cut 1 base from V and 2 bases from J, with 9 bases between. The CDR3 nucleotides read TGTGCCAGCAGCTTAGGTGTGGCCCCTGGAAACACCATATATTTT. Encoded protein: CASSLGVAPGNTIYF.

This clone was counted many times. The CDR3 DNA is TGTGCCAGCAGTTACGAGGTCCGGACAGGGAAATATGGCTACACCTTC. Encoded protein: CASSYEVRTGKYGYTF. The chain has TRBV6-5 and TRBJ1-2, with 8 bases matching TRBD1. Germline CDR1 MNHEY, CDR2 SVGAGI. Unmatched junction bases numbered 10, after V lost 2 bases and J lost 5 bases. CDR3 length equals 16 residues.

This sequence joins TRBV9 and TRBJ2-1; tentative D call: TRBD2 (6 bases). Germline assignment: CDR1 SGDLS and CDR2 YYNGEE. The CDR3 runs 15 residues. The ends were cut back, 0 bases at V and 3 bases at J, with 10 bases in the middle. Written as DNA, the CDR3 is TGTGCCAGCAGCGTAGTCGGGGGTTACTACAATGAGCAGTTCTTC. It codes for CASSVVGGYYNEQFF.

The chain combines TRBV6-4 with TRBJ1-2; 11 nucleotides match TRBD1. This CDR3 region has 17 residues. The germline V gene has CDR1 MRHNA and CDR2 SNTAGT. Trimming cost V 6 bases and J 6 bases; bases outside gene matches: 15. The CDR3 loop is CASRPRLWTGGIDGYTF. CDR3 coding DNA: TGTGCCAGCAGACCCCGCTTGTGGACAGGGGGCATCGATGGCTACACCTTC.

This clone showed up just a few times. The V and J genes are TRBV27 and TRBJ1-1; perhaps TRBD1 as D (6 bases). The CDR3 extends over 15 amino acids. Germline V gene lookup returns CDR1 MNHEY and CDR2 SMNVEV (reference sequence). Trimming cost V 6 bases and J 4 bases, with 18 bases left between them. CDR3 nucleotides: TGTGCCAGCAGCTCGTTGGGGGCTGGTGGCACTGAAGCTTTCTTT. Encoded protein: CASSSLGAGGTEAFF.

CDR3 amino acids: CASSQEQISGRYHEQFF. Here the CDR3 DNA reads TGTGCCAGCAGCCAAGAGCAGATCAGCGGGAGATATCATGAGCAGTTCTTC. The rearrangement joins TRBV3-1 (or the pseudogene TRBV3-2) to TRBJ2-1; 8 bases are shared with TRBD2. Germline CDR1 is LGHDT and CDR2 is YNNKEL (reference sequence). J lost 8 bases, V lost 0 bases, and 12 bases had no gene match. The CDR3 contains 17 residues.

The chain recombines TRBV19 with TRBJ1-6, with 9 bases fitting TRBD1. The CDR3 covers 18 residues. Trimming took 6 bases from V and 7 from J; bases not matched to a gene: 16. Germline V gives CDR1 LNHDA, CDR2 SQIVND (reference sequence). The CDR3 bases are TGTGCCAGTAGACTGAGGGGGGACAGGGTTGACCCAAATTCACCCCTCCACTTT. Protein sequence: CASRLRGDRVDPNSPLHF.

This rearrangement joins TRBV6-6 to TRBJ2-1; 7 positions match TRBD2. Per the germline V gene, CDR1 is MNHNY and CDR2 is SVGAGI (reference sequence). V shed 0 bases and J 5 bases; nucleotides not matched to a gene: 7. This CDR3 region has 16 residues. The CDR3 is CASSYSRRGINNEQFF. The CDR3 nucleotides read TGTGCCAGCAGTTACTCGAGGCGGGGGATTAACAATGAGCAGTTCTTC.

The V gene is TRBV6-5, the J gene TRBJ1-5; possibly TRBD1 for D (6 bases). The germline V gene has CDR1 MNHEY and CDR2 SVGAGI. The CDR3 is made up of 15 amino acids. Between the trimmed V and J ends, which lost 6 bases and 1 base, there was a span of 13 bases. CDR3 sequence: CASRYRRGSNQPQHF. CDR3 sequence (DNA): TGTGCCAGCAGGTACCGCAGGGGCAGCAATCAGCCCCAGCATTTT.

V usage is TRBV10-3 and J usage is TRBJ1-2; perhaps TRBD1 as D (5 bases). From germline, CDR1 is ENHRY and CDR2 SYGVKD. This CDR3 is 15 amino acids long. Trimming left V 4 bases short and J 0 bases short, with 12 bases between. CDR3 nucleotides: TGTGCCATCAGTGGAGTAGGGGAATCTAACTATGGCTACACCTTC. Translated: CAISGVGESNYGYTF.

The V and J genes are TRBV7-9 and TRBJ1-3, with D tentatively TRBD1 (6 bases). The V end was cut by 1 base, the J end by 0 bases, with 16 bases between. This CDR3 region has 18 residues. Germline CDR1 is SEHNR and CDR2 is FQNEAQ (reference sequence). CDR3 sequence: CASSLGWKDRSSGNTIYF. In DNA form, the CDR3 reads TGTGCCAGCAGCTTAGGATGGAAGGACAGAAGCTCTGGAAACACCATATATTTT.

This chain uses TRBV6-2 or TRBV6-3 with TRBJ2-5, with 10 nucleotides matching TRBD1. Unmatched junction bases numbered 4, after V lost 5 bases and J lost 4 bases. CDR1 and CDR2 from the germline V gene are MNHEY and SVGEGT. The CDR3 loop spans 14 amino acids. The CDR3 nucleotides are TGTGCCAGCAGTACGGACAGGGGGGGAGAGACCCAGTACTTC. Translation gives CASSTDRGGETQYF.

V gene TRBV9 combines with J gene TRBJ2-7, with TRBD1 as a possible D gene (6 bases). V was shortened by 4 bases and J by 4 bases, with 9 bases between the two germline ends. The CDR3 sequence is 12 residues long. Germline CDR1 SGDLS, CDR2 YYNGEE. CDR3 amino acids: CASSPRGYEQYF. The DNA of the CDR3 is TGTGCCAGCAGCCCGAGGGGGTACGAGCAGTACTTC. The complete variable domain, with remaining parts taken from reference TRBV9 and TRBJ2-7, reads DSGVTQTPKHLITATGQRVTLRCSPRSGDLSVYWYQQSLDQGLQFLIQYYNGEERAKGNILERFSAQQFPDLHSELNLSSLELGDSALYFCASSPRGYEQYFGPGTRLTVT.